The entry that follows covers one TCR beta chain sequence. This clonotype is considered medium-sized (0.01 to 0.1%). Its antigen specificity is not known. Base-call qualities are not available, and no considerably larger clone is one nucleotide away. The entry originates in a study. The CDR3, from cysteine to phenylalanine, totals 16 residues. Only the CDR3 DNA stays, 48 bases, in frame from base 1. From a lookup of the germline V gene (reference sequence), CDR1 and CDR2 are DFQATT and SNEGSKA. V is pared back by 2 bases and J by 2 bases, with 18 bases lying between the germline termini. The instrument was an Illumina MiSeq. TCRdb passed the public sequencing reads through fastp at Q25 and MiXCR, retaining productive beta sequences. Identical CDR3 protein sequences are pooled into one entry, listed with their most common genes and DNA. Across this sample there are under 950 distinct CDR3 sequences, with approximately 6.1% seen only once. Jointly, the top ten make up approximately 15% of the sample.

The clonotype originates from a human donor with rheumatoid arthritis. This sequence uses TRBV20-1 and TRBJ2-5; there is no confident call for the D gene. Sequenced material: CD4+ T cells from synovial fluid. Here is the DNA: TGCAGTGCTAGAATACTTGGTGTCACACCACAAGAGACCCAGTACTTC. This sequence encodes CSARILGVTPQETQYF.